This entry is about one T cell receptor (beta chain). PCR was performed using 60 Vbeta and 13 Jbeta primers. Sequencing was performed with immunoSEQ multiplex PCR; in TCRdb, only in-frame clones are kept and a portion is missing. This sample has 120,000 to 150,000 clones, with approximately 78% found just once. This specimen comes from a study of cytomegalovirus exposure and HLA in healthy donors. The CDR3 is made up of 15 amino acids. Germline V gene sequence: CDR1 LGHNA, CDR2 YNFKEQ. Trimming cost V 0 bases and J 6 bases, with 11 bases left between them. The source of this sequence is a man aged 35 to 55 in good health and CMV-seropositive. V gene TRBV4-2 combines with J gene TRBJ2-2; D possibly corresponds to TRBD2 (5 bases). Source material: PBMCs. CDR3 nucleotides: TGTGCCAGCAGCCAAGAGGATAGCGAGGCCGGGGAGCTGTTTTTT. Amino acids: CASSQEDSEAGELFF.